This TCR beta chain came from a study of blood T cell repertoires in COVID-19. For the study at large: The United States, Italy and Spain supplied acute and convalescent COVID-19 samples. In each case, the material was cDNA or gDNA derived from T cells, B-cell-depleted T cells, or PBMCs.

The V end lost 5 bases, the J end lost 6 bases, and 11 bases lay between the germline ends. This CDR3 has 12 amino acids. The germline CDR1 and CDR2 sequences are MDHEN and SYDVKM. Libraries were prepared by immunoSEQ multiplex PCR; TCRdb keeps only in-frame clonotypes and omits some of them. This repertoire shows about 240,000 clones, 86% found once; its top ten account for approximately 13%. The chain couples TRBV28 to TRBJ2-7; weak D call: TRBD1 (5 bases). The specimen sequenced was peripheral blood. The clonotype comes from a man aged 80 or over with acute or convalescent COVID-19. The CDR3 DNA is TGTGCCAGCAGTGGCCAGGGTATCGAGCAGTACTTC. This sequence encodes CASSGQGIEQYF.